The 17 T cell receptor beta chains below were found in one sample sequenced in a study of blood T cell repertoires in COVID-19. Method: immunoSEQ multiplex PCR; TCRdb's copy keeps in-frame clones and lacks some. The table lists more than 130,000 clones, about nine tenths of them singletons. Sequenced material: peripheral blood. These receptors all stem from a man between 50 and 59 years old with active or convalescent COVID-19.

This sequence joins TRBV5-1 and TRBJ2-7; no firm D call. From germline, CDR1 is SGHRS and CDR2 YFSETQ. The CDR3 loop spans 15 amino acids. Trimming took 0 bases from V and 6 from J, leaving 16 bases between them. CDR3 loop: CASSLGTPPAGEQYF. The CDR3 DNA sequence: TGCGCCAGCAGCTTGGGAACACCGCCGGCAGGCGAGCAGTACTTC. The whole variable domain, filled in from reference TRBV5-1 and TRBJ2-7, reads KAGVTQTPRYLIKTRGQQVTLSCSPISGHRSVSWYQQTPGQGLQFLFEYFSETQRNKGNFPGRFSGRQFSNSRSEMNVSTLELGDSALYLCASSLGTPPAGEQYFGPGTRLTVT.

The chain combines TRBV18 with TRBJ2-7; possible D gene TRBD1, 6 bases. The CDR3 is 14 amino acids. Trimming pared 0 bases from V and 7 bases from J, leaving 13 bases between. Germline CDR1 and CDR2: KGHSH and LQKENI. The CDR3 protein is CASSPPPKGEEQYF. CDR3 DNA sequence: TGTGCCAGCTCACCACCACCGAAGGGGGAAGAGCAGTACTTC. Variable domain in full (rest from reference TRBV18 and TRBJ2-7): NAGVMQNPRHLVRRRGQEARLRCSPMKGHSHVYWYRQLPEEGLKFMVYLQKENIIDESGMPKERFSAEFPKEGPSILRIQQVVRGDSAAYFCASSPPPKGEEQYFGPGTRLTVT.

The V and J genes are TRBV7-2 and TRBJ2-1, with 10 bases that match TRBD2. Germline CDR1 and CDR2: SGHTA and FQGNSA. Trimming cost V 0 bases and J 10 bases; bases outside gene matches: 12. The CDR3 totals 17 residues. Written as DNA, the CDR3 is TGTGCCAGCAGCTTAGCCCCAGCGGGAGGGGGCCGGGTAGAGCAGTTCTTC. It codes for CASSLAPAGGGRVEQFF.

The chain has TRBV20-1 and TRBJ2-7; no firm D call. The V and J ends lost 3 bases and 6 bases respectively, with 9 bases between them. The germline CDR1 and CDR2 sequences are DFQATT and SNEGSKA (reference sequence). The CDR3 has 11 amino acids. The DNA of the CDR3 is TGCAGTGCTAGTCCAGTCCGCGAGCAGTACTTC. It translates to CSASPVREQYF.

This chain connects TRBV6-6 to TRBJ1-4, with 11 bases lining up with TRBD1. With 8 bases clipped from V and 7 bases from J, the junction kept 0 bases outside the gene matches. CDR3 length: 12 residues. The V gene's germline CDR1 is MNHNY and CDR2 SVGAGI (reference sequence). For the CDR3, the DNA is TGTGCCAGCGGGACAGGGGGTGAAAAACTGTTTTTT. It specifies CASGTGGEKLFF.

This rearrangement joins TRBV7-9 to TRBJ2-5; 9 bases line up with TRBD1. Trimming cost V 5 bases and J 4 bases; bases outside gene matches: 8. In germline, CDR1 is SEHNR, CDR2 FQNEAQ (reference sequence). The CDR3 contains 15 residues. The CDR3 protein is CASSNRGPSAETQYF. The CDR3, as DNA: TGTGCCAGCAGCAACAGGGGGCCATCGGCAGAGACCCAGTACTTC.

The rearrangement joins TRBV6-2 or TRBV6-3 to TRBJ2-1, with TRBD1 identical over 9 bases. The ends lost 6 bases at V and 4 bases at J; junction bases unmatched: 4. Germline values: CDR1 MNHEY, CDR2 SVGEGT. This CDR3 spans 14 amino acids. The CDR3 sequence: CASSSGQGYNEQFF. The DNA of the CDR3 is TGTGCCAGCAGCTCGGGACAGGGATACAATGAGCAGTTCTTC.

The CDR3 bases are TGTGCCAGCAGTTTATACGGCGGGAGGGCACAAGAGCAGTACTTC. Protein sequence: CASSLYGGRAQEQYF. The rearrangement links TRBV27 to TRBJ2-7, with 9 bases aligning to TRBD2. This CDR3 comprises 15 residues. V gave up 1 base and J gave up 7 bases; unmatched junction bases: 8. Germline assignment: CDR1 MNHEY and CDR2 SMNVEV (reference sequence).

The chain joins TRBV11-2 to TRBJ2-7; 11 bases fit TRBD1. CDR1 is SGHAT and CDR2 is FQNNGV in the germline V gene. The CDR3 consists of 15 residues. J was trimmed by 4 bases and V by 4 bases; bases with no gene match: 6. CDR3 nucleotides: TGTGCCAGCAGCTCTACCCGGGACAGGGGGTACGAGCAGTACTTC. Residues: CASSSTRDRGYEQYF. Full variable domain (remainder filled in from reference TRBV11-2 and TRBJ2-7): EAGVAQSPRYKIIEKRQSVAFWCNPISGHATLYWYQQILGQGPKLLIQFQNNGVVDDSQLPKDRFSAERLKGVDSTLKIQPAKLEDSAVYLCASSSTRDRGYEQYFGPGTRLTVT.

The chain uses TRBV4-2 and TRBJ2-1; D may be TRBD2 (6 bases). The CDR3 contains 12 residues. The V end lost 0 bases, the J end lost 12 bases, and 9 bases lay between the germline ends. Germline CDR1 is LGHNA and CDR2 is YNFKEQ. CDR3 sequence reads: CASSQERAGQFF. DNA of the CDR3: TGTGCCAGCAGCCAAGAGAGAGCGGGGCAGTTCTTC.

The CDR3 bases are TGCAGCGCCCCCCAGGGGGGTAGAGGCTATGGCTACACCTTC. This translates into CSAPQGGRGYGYTF. The chain employs TRBV29-1 and TRBJ1-2; 7 bases are a match to TRBD1. V dropped 7 bases and J dropped 4; count of bases not matched to a gene: 12. CDR1 and CDR2 (germline): SQVTM, ANQGSEA. The CDR3 covers 14 residues.

This clone turned up a few times. The rearrangement joins TRBV27 to TRBJ1-2; a weak D match, TRBD1 (6 bases). The germline gives CDR1 MNHEY, CDR2 SMNVEV (reference sequence). V was cut by 5 bases and J by 5 bases, with 18 bases left in between. The CDR3 runs to 15 residues. CDR3 region: CASSPAGERGYGYTF. The CDR3 DNA sequence: TGTGCCAGCAGTCCGGCAGGGGAAAGGGGGTATGGCTACACCTTC.

The V call is TRBV24-1, the J call TRBJ1-5; 11 bases line up with TRBD1. V trimming: 4 bases; J trimming: 4 bases; junction bases outside the gene matches: 5. CDR3 size: 16 residues. CDR1 KGHDR and CDR2 SFDVKD come from the germline V gene. For the CDR3, the DNA is TGTGCCACCAGTGACAGGACAGGGGGCGCGAATCAGCCCCAGCATTTT. It is translated as CATSDRTGGANQPQHF.

Of note for this clone: Germline is not matched at one junction end, which may reflect a read error. This chain connects TRBV10-3 to TRBJ1-1, with TRBD1 identical over 7 bases. CDR3 size: 16 residues. The germline V gene encodes CDR1 ENHRY and CDR2 SYGVKD. CDR3 sequence reads: CAISESPTGSNSEAFF. Here the CDR3 DNA reads TGTGCCATCAGTGAGTCCCCGACAGGGTCGAACAGTGAAGCTTTCTTT.

The V gene is TRBV5-1, the J gene TRBJ2-2; 13 bases map to TRBD2. Germline assignment: CDR1 SGHRS and CDR2 YFSETQ. The CDR3 length is 15 residues. J was trimmed by 4 bases and V by 3 bases; bases with no gene match: 0. CDR3 sequence: CASSWTSGSTGELFF. DNA of the CDR3: TGCGCCAGCAGCTGGACTAGCGGGAGCACCGGGGAGCTGTTTTTT. Using reference TRBV5-1 and TRBJ2-2 for the parts outside the CDR3, the full variable domain is KAGVTQTPRYLIKTRGQQVTLSCSPISGHRSVSWYQQTPGQGLQFLFEYFSETQRNKGNFPGRFSGRQFSNSRSEMNVSTLELGDSALYLCASSWTSGSTGELFFGEGSRLTVL.

The chain employs TRBV4-2 and TRBJ2-7, with 10 bases lining up with TRBD1. V was pared by 3 bases and J by 1 base, with 6 bases of the junction left unmatched. Germline V gene sequence: CDR1 LGHNA, CDR2 YNFKEQ. CDR3 length: 16 residues. DNA for the CDR3: TGTGCCAGCAGCCAGGTGGGACAGGGGAGTTCCTACGAGCAGTACTTC. Its protein is CASSQVGQGSSYEQYF.

The chain joins TRBV19 to TRBJ1-2; unclear D gene. The V and J ends lost 3 bases and 8 bases respectively, with 13 bases between them. Looked up from germline, CDR1 is LNHDA and CDR2 is SQIVND (reference sequence). This CDR3 is 13 amino acids long. The CDR3 sequence is CASSIGPGGGYTF. Here the CDR3 DNA reads TGTGCCAGTAGTATTGGGCCCGGAGGAGGCTACACCTTC.